This T cell receptor beta chain stems from a study of cytomegalovirus exposure and HLA in healthy donors. General study results and limits: The study put 150 or so TCR beta chains on its list as cytomegalovirus-associated. Across donors, sequencing depth was assumed by presence/absence analyses to be roughly uniform. Reports described diagnosis of cytomegalovirus status by the classifier as highly specific and sensitive.

The PCR was carried out with 60 Vbeta primers and 13 Jbeta primers. Assay used: immunoSEQ multiplex PCR; TCRdb lists only in-frame clones, some missing. This table holds about 160,000 clones, around 74% found once. The CDR3 loop spans 13 amino acids. Trimming took off 4 bases at V and 4 bases at J, with 10 bases between the two ends. Per the germline V gene, CDR1 is SGHVS and CDR2 is FNYEAQ. Comment on this clone: Antigen: not known.

Sequencing input: PBMCs. The V gene is TRBV7-6, the J gene TRBJ1-1; D call uncertain. This clonotype originated in a female donor in good health and CMV-seronegative. CDR3 protein: CASSWAGSTEAFF. The CDR3 DNA follows: TGTGCCAGCAGCTGGGCGGGGAGCACTGAAGCTTTCTTT.